This T cell receptor beta chain was captured in a study of molecular identifiers for immune sequencing clone quantification. Study-level information: In replicates, RNA from roughly 21,000 or 96,000 naive CD8 cells was divided five ways and four parts were sequenced.

The use of previously described methods and listed TCR primers produced the bulk TCR libraries. TCRdb re-analysed the PCR reads in MiXCR, keeping a single row per CDR3 protein. This table holds over 600,000 distinct CDR3 sequences, around 20% found once. General study points: Spiked-in Jurkat TCR RNA corresponding to one cell was reported as detectable against approximately 1 million naive cells. Clones above 20 RNA copies contained over 99% of effector molecules but under 1% of naive ones.

The CDR3 length is 16 residues. Germline CDR1 reads ENHRY; CDR2 reads SYGVKD. J was trimmed by 2 bases and V by 0 bases; bases with no gene match: 4. A note on this clonotype: No antigen is known for it.

The receptor comes from a human donor in good health. Some libraries in this study had Jurkat cell RNA spiked in. The chain has TRBV10-3 and TRBJ2-7; 10 bases agree with TRBD2. Sequenced input: naive CD8+ T cells from blood, with Jurkat cell RNA spiked in. Regarding subset: FACS-sorted CD8+CD4-CCR7+CD45RA+ naive T cells. CDR3 amino acids: CAISESASGSTYEQYF. The CDR3 DNA reads as TGTGCCATCAGTGAGTCGGCTAGCGGGAGTACCTACGAGCAGTACTTC.